This TCR beta chain was recorded in a study of T cell repertoires in cytomegalovirus infection. Study-wide context: CMV infection and matching HLA type were both indicated by public TCR beta signatures. Study-wide results and limits: CMV-specific TCR beta clonotypes restricted by HLA-C were the ones dominating the ex vivo response. The cumulative frequency of public TCR beta families distinguished individuals who carried CMV together with the relevant HLA.

One entry per CDR3 protein results from TCRdb running MiXCR on the reads. Of fewer than 300,000 distinct CDR3 sequences in the sample, over 20% were seen once. Germline CDR1 and CDR2: SGHVS and FQNEAQ. V was clipped by 5 bases and J by 1 base, with 17 bases between them. The CDR3 runs to 16 residues. This clonotype has ten or more counts. Antigen: not known. Material for sequencing was PBMCs. The chain uses TRBV7-8 and TRBJ1-2; TRBD1 might be the D (6 bases). The receptor's source is a human donor in good health (CMV status not recorded). Some clones in this sample may be carry-over from other donors' samples. The CDR3 DNA reads as TGTGCCAGCAGCCGTGGGACACTGACCCTTAACTATGGCTACACCTTC. This sequence encodes CASSRGTLTLNYGYTF.